The present TCR beta chain was sequenced within a study of blood T cell repertoires in COVID-19. On the study more broadly: The samples span acute and convalescent COVID-19 from the United States, Italy and Spain.

The germline V gene encodes CDR1 KGHDR and CDR2 SFDVKD. The CDR3 spans 16 residues. Trimming shortened V by 1 base and J by 5 bases, and 13 bases separated the two germline ends. Across over 20 US areas, participants ranged in age from about 18 to 100 years. Data came from immunoSEQ multiplex PCR; TCRdb stores just in-frame clones and leaves some out. Here the sample spans over 150,000 clones, roughly four fifths being singletons. Source material: PBMCs or T cells enriched from blood (not recorded which). The J gene is TRBJ2-2, the V gene TRBV24-1, with D maybe TRBD1 (6 bases). This TCR was recovered from a man in his fifties or sixties who had recovered from COVID-19. The CDR3 DNA sequence: TGTGCCACCAGTGATTTAAAGACAGGCGGAACCGGGGAGCTGTTTTTT. Translating gives CATSDLKTGGTGELFF.